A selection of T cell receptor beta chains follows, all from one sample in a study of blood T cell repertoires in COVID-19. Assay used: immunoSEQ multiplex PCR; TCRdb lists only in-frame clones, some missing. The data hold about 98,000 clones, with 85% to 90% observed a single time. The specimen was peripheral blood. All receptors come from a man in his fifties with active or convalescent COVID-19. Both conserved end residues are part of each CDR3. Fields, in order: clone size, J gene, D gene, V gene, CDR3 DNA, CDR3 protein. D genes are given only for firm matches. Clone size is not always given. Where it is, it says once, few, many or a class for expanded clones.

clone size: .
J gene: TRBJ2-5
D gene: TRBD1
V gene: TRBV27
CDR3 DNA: TGTGCCAGCAGTTTACGAGGGGACAGGACGGAGACCCAGTACTTC
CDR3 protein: CASSLRGDRTETQYF

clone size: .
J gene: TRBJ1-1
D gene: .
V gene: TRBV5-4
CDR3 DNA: TGTGCCAGCAGCTTAGGGACACTCATGAACACTGAAGCTTTCTTT
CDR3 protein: CASSLGTLMNTEAFF

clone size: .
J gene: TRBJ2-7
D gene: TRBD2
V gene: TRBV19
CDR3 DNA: TGTGCCAGTAGTAGGACTAGCCGCTACGAGCAGTACTTC
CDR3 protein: CASSRTSRYEQYF

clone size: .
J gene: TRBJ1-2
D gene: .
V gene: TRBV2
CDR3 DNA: TGTGCCAGCAGTGAACCAGTGGGGGGAGGCTACACCTTC
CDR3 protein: CASSEPVGGGYTF

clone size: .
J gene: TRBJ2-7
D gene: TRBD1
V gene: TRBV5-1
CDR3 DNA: TGCGCCAGCAGCTTGGCCGCAGGGGGCTACGAGCAGTACTTC
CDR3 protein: CASSLAAGGYEQYF

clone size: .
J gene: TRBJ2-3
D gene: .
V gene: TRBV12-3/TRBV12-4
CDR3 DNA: TGTGCCAGCAGTTTACAGTCCACAGATACGCAGTATTTT
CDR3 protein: CASSLQSTDTQYF

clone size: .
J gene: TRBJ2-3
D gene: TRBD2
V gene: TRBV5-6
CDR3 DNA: TGTGCCAGCAGCGGAGGGACTAGCGGGGGGCCACCGCAGTATTTT
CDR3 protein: CASSGGTSGGPPQYF

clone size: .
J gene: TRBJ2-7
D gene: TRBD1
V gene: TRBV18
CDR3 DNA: TGTGCCAGCTCTGACAGGGACTCCTACGAGCAGTACTTC
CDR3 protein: CASSDRDSYEQYF

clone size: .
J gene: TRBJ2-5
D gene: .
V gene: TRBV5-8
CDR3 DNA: TGTGCCAGCACCCCACGGGGAGGGACCCAGTACTTC
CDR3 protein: CASTPRGGTQYF

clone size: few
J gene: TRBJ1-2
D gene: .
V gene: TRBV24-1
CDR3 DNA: TGTGCCACCAGTCAAGGGGTAGATGGCTACACCTTC
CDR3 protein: CATSQGVDGYTF

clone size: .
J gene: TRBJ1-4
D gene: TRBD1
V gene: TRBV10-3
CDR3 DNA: TGTGCCATCAGTGAGTCGGGACAGGGTAATGAAAAACTGTTTTTT
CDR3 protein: CAISESGQGNEKLFF

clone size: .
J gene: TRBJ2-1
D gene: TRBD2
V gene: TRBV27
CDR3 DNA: TGTGCCAGCAGTTTAGGGCGGGGGGGGCATGGGAATGAGCAGTTCTTC
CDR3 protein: CASSLGRGGHGNEQFF

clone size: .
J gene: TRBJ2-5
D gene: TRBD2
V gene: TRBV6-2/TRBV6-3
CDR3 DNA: TGTGCCAGCAGTTACCCCAAGACTAGCGGGGGGCTGCAAGAGACCCAGTACTTC
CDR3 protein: CASSYPKTSGGLQETQYF

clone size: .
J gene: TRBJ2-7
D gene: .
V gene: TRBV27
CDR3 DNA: TGTGCCAGCAGTTTGGGGCAGGGGATCTACGAGCAGTACTTC
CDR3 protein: CASSLGQGIYEQYF

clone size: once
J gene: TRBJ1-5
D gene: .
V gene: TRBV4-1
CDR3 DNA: TGCGCCAGCAGCCAAGATGGCGACAGCCTCAATCAGCCCCAGCATTTT
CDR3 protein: CASSQDGDSLNQPQHF

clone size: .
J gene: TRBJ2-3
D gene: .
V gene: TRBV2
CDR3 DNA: TGTGCCAGCAGTCCTCCGGAGGGAGCGGGTCTGGCGCCGCAGTATTTT
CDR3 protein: CASSPPEGAGLAPQYF